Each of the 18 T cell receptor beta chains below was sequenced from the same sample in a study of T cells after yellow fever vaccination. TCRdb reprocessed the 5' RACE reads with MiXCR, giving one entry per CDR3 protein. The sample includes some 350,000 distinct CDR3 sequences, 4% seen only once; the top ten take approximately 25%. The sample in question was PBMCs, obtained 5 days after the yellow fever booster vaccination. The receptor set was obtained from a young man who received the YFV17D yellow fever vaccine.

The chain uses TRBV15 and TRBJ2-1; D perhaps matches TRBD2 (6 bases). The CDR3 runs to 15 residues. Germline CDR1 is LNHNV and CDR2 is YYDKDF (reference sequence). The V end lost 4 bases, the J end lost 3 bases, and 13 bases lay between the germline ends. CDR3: CATSTQREVYNEQFF. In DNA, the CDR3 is TGTGCCACCAGCACACAAAGGGAGGTCTACAATGAGCAGTTCTTC.

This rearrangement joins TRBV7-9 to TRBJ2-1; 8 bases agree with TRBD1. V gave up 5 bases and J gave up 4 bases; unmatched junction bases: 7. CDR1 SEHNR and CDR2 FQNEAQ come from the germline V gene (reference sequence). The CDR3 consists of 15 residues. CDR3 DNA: TGTGCCAGCAGCACCCGACAGGGGATTTACAATGAGCAGTTCTTC. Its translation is CASSTRQGIYNEQFF.

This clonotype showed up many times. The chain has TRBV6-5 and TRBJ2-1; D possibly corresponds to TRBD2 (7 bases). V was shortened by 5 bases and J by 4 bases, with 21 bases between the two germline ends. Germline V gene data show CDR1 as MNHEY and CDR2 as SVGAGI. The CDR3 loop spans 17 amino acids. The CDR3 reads CASSNLGAGAPYNEQFF. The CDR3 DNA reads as TGTGCCAGCAGTAATCTTGGGGCGGGGGCCCCTTACAATGAGCAGTTCTTC.

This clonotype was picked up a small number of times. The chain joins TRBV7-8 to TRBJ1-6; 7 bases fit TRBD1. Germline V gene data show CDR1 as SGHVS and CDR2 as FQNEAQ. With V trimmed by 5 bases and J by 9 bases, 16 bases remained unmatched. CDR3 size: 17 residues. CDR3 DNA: TGTGCCAGCAGCGCCAAGGGGCGACAGGGAGGGGGTTCACCCCTCCACTTT. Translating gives CASSAKGRQGGGSPLHF.

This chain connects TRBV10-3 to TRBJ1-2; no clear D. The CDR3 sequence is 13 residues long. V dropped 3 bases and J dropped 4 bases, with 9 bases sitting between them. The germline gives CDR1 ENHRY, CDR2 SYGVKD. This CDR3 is CAISDGQGYGYTF. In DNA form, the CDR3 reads TGTGCCATCAGTGATGGCCAAGGCTATGGCTACACCTTC.

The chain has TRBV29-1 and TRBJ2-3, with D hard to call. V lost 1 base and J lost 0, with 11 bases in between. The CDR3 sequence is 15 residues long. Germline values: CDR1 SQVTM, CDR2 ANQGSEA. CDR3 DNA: TGCAGCGTTGAAGGGACGGAGCCTAGCACAGATACGCAGTATTTT. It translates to CSVEGTEPSTDTQYF.

The DNA for the CDR3 is TGTGCCATCAGTGAGTCCCGCCCCGGAGAGACCCAGTACTTC. Protein: CAISESRPGETQYF. J is TRBJ2-5 and V is TRBV10-3; D gene ambiguous. CDR3 length: 14 amino acids. V was clipped by 0 bases and J by 4 bases, with 9 bases between them. CDR1 is ENHRY and CDR2 is SYGVKD in the germline V gene.

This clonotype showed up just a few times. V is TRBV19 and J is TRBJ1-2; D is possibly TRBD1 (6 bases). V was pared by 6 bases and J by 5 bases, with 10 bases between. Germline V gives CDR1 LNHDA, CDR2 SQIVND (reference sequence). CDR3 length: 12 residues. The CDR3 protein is CASSMDSYGYTF. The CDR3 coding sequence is TGTGCCAGTAGCATGGACAGTTATGGCTACACCTTC.

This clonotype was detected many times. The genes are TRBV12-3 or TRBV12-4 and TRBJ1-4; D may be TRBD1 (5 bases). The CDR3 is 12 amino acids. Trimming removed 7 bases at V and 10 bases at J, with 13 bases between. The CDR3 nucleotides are TGTGCCAGCAACCTAGGGGCAGGAAAACTGTTTTTT. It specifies CASNLGAGKLFF.

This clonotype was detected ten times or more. CDR3 sequence reads: CAISEDRESQPQHF. As DNA, the CDR3 is TGTGCCATCAGTGAGGACAGGGAGAGTCAGCCCCAGCATTTT. The chain joins TRBV10-3 to TRBJ1-5; 7 positions agree with TRBD1. The length of the CDR3 is 14 residues. V lost 2 bases to trimming and J lost 6 bases; unmatched junction nucleotides: 4. In germline, CDR1 is ENHRY, CDR2 SYGVKD.

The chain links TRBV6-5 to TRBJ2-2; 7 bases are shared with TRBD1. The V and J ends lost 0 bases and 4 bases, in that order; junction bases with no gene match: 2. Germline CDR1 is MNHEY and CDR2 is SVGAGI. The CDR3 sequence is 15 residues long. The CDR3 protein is CASSYSGQSTGELFF. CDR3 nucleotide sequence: TGTGCCAGCAGTTACTCGGGACAGTCCACCGGGGAGCTGTTTTTT.

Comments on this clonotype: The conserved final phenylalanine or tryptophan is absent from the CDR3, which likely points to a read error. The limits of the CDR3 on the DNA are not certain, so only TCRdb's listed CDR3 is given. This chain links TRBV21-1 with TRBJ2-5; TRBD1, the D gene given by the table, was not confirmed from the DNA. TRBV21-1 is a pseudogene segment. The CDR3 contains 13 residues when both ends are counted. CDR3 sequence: CASKGDLQETQYV.

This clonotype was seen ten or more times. The CDR3 reads CASSLAQRGDNQETQYF. The CDR3 nucleotides are TGTGCCAGCAGTTTAGCCCAGCGGGGGGACAACCAAGAGACCCAGTACTTC. This rearrangement joins TRBV12-3 or TRBV12-4 to TRBJ2-5; 9 nucleotides line up with TRBD2. This CDR3 contains 17 residues. The V segment lost 0 bases and the J segment 0 bases; nucleotides outside the gene matches: 5.

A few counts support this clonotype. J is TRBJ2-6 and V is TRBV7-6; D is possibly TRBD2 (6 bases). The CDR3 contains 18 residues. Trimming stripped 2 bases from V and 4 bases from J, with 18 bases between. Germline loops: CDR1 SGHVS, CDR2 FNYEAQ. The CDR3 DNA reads TGTGCCAGCAGCTTAATCGGGGGTAGGCTCTCCGGGGCCAACGTCCTGACTTTC. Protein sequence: CASSLIGGRLSGANVLTF.

The CDR3 protein is CASTLTYSSEKLFF. The CDR3 DNA reads as TGTGCCAGCACCCTGACATACAGCAGTGAAAAACTGTTTTTT. This sequence joins TRBV12-3 or TRBV12-4 and TRBJ1-4, with D unresolved. V gave up 7 bases and J gave up 7 bases, with 16 bases separating them. CDR3 length: 14 amino acids.

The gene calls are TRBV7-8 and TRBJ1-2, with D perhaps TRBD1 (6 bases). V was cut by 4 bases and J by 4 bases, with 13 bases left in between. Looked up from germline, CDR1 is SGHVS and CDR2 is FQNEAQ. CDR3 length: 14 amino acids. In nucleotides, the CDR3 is TGTGCCAGCAGCTCCTACAGGGTCGGCTATGGCTACACCTTC. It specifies CASSSYRVGYGYTF.

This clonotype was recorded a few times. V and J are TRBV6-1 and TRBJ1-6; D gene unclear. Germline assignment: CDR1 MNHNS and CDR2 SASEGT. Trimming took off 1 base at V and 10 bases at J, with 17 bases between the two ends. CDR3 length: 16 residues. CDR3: CASSEERSVAGSPLHF. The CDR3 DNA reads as TGTGCCAGCAGTGAAGAAAGAAGTGTGGCAGGATCACCCCTCCACTTT.

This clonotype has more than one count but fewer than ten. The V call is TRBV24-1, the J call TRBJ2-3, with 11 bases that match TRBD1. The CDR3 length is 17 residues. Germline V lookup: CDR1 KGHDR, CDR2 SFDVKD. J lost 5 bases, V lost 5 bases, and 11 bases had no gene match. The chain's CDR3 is CATSVLGDRGTGDTQYF. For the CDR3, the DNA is TGTGCCACCAGTGTCCTTGGGGACAGGGGGACCGGAGATACGCAGTATTTT.